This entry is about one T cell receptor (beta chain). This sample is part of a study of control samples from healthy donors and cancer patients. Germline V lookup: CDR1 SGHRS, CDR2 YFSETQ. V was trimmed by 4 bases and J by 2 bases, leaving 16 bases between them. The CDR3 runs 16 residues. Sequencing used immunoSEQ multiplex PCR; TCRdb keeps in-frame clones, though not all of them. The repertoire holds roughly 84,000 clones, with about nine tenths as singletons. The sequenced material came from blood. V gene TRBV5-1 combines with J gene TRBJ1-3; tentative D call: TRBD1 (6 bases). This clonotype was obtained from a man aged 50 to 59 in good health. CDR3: CASSADASGAGNTIYF. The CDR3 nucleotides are TGCGCCAGCAGCGCCGACGCCTCAGGGGCTGGAAACACCATATATTTT.